What follows are 28 T cell receptor beta chains derived from one specimen sequenced in a study of CD8 T cells in Susac syndrome. RNA totalling about 0.45 to 1 ug underwent reverse transcription with random hexamers. TCRdb re-called the immunoSEQ multiplex PCR reads with MiXCR, one entry per CDR3 protein. Of approximately 120,000 distinct CDR3 sequences in the sample, more than 90% were seen once. Sequencing input: CD8+ T cells from PBMCs. Receptor source: a human donor with Susac syndrome.

V usage is TRBV27 and J usage is TRBJ2-7, with 11 bases matching TRBD2. The CDR3 has 14 residues. The germline gives CDR1 MNHEY, CDR2 SMNVEV (reference sequence). With V trimmed by 4 bases and J by 7 bases, 6 bases remained unmatched. CDR3 sequence: CASSSLAGGLEQYF. The CDR3 DNA reads as TGTGCCAGCAGTTCCTTAGCGGGGGGGCTGGAGCAGTACTTC.

J is TRBJ2-2 and V is TRBV20-1; D possibly matches TRBD1 or TRBD2 (6 bases each). Looked up from germline, CDR1 is DFQATT and CDR2 is SNEGSKA (reference sequence). V gave up 0 bases and J gave up 3 bases, with 17 bases separating them. The CDR3 loop spans 17 amino acids. The CDR3 region has the DNA TGCAGTGCTAGAGATGCCTCCGGAGGGGGGTACACCGGGGAGCTGTTTTTT. This codes for CSARDASGGGYTGELFF.

This chain uses TRBV6-1 with TRBJ1-6; D remains ambiguous. V gave up 7 bases and J gave up 5 bases, with 9 bases separating them. Germline-derived CDR1 and CDR2 are MNHNS and SASEGT. This CDR3 region has 13 residues. CDR3 region: CASTAADNSPLHF. CDR3 bases: TGTGCCAGCACAGCAGCGGATAATTCACCCCTCCACTTT.

The chain recombines TRBV5-6 with TRBJ2-7, with 9 bases identical to TRBD2. Germline CDR1 and CDR2: SGHDT and YYEEEE. This CDR3 comprises 14 residues. V lost 5 bases and J lost 3; bases outside the gene matches: 6. CDR3 in amino acids: CASSLAGEGYEQYF. The CDR3 bases are TGTGCCAGCAGTTTAGCGGGAGAGGGCTACGAGCAGTACTTC.

The rearrangement links TRBV2 to TRBJ1-2; D might be TRBD1 (5 bases). CDR3 size: 14 residues. CDR1 is SNHLY, CDR2 FYNNEI, per germline. V shed 10 bases and J shed 7 bases, with 22 bases lying between them. The CDR3 nucleotides read TGTGCCAAAAAGGCGGTAGGGGAATTCGGTGGCTACACCTTC. It encodes CAKKAVGEFGGYTF.

Here the CDR3 reads CASRRGQGADEQFF. CDR3 sequence (DNA): TGTGCCAGCAGGAGGGGACAGGGGGCAGATGAGCAGTTCTTC. The chain links TRBV2 to TRBJ2-1; 12 nucleotides agree with TRBD1. CDR1 SNHLY and CDR2 FYNNEI come from the germline V gene. The CDR3 covers 14 residues. The J segment lost 8 bases and the V segment lost 6 bases, leaving 5 bases of the junction unmatched.

The chain is built from TRBV7-9 and TRBJ2-3; tentatively, D is TRBD1 or TRBD2 (6 bases each). CDR1 is SEHNR, CDR2 FQNEAQ, per germline (reference sequence). This CDR3 is 15 amino acids long. V was pared by 0 bases and J by 4 bases, with 11 bases between. The CDR3 DNA reads TGTGCCAGCAGCTTAGCGGGGGGCCAGCCAGATACGCAGTATTTT. It specifies CASSLAGGQPDTQYF.

The chain uses TRBV19 and TRBJ1-1, with a possible D match to TRBD1 (5 bases). The germline gives CDR1 LNHDA, CDR2 SQIVND (reference sequence). V gave up 3 bases and J gave up 4 bases, with 18 bases separating them. The CDR3 loop spans 16 amino acids. The CDR3 DNA reads as TGTGCCAGTAGTATGCCAAGAGGCCAGGGTGTCACTGAAGCTTTCTTT. Encoded protein: CASSMPRGQGVTEAFF.

This sequence joins TRBV7-4 and TRBJ1-5, with 7 bases that match TRBD1. The germline CDR1 and CDR2 sequences are SGHVT and SQSDAQ. The CDR3 extends over 16 amino acids. V shed 3 bases and J 0 bases; nucleotides not matched to a gene: 5. The CDR3 DNA follows: TGTGCCAGCAGCTTGGGGAGGGGGCCTAGCAATCAGCCCCAGCATTTT. It specifies CASSLGRGPSNQPQHF. The full variable domain, with the rest looked up from reference TRBV7-4 and TRBJ1-5, is GAGVSQSPRYKVAKRGRDVALRCDSISGHVTLYWYRQTLGQGSEVLTYSQSDAQRDKSGRPSGRFSAERPERSVSTLKIQRTEQGDSAVYLCASSLGRGPSNQPQHFGDGTRLSIL.

The chain joins TRBV20-1 to TRBJ2-3, with 16 bases that match TRBD2. Per the germline V gene, CDR1 is DFQATT and CDR2 is SNEGSKA (reference sequence). The CDR3 sequence is 19 residues long. The J segment lost 2 bases and the V segment lost 6 bases, leaving 14 bases of the junction unmatched. The CDR3 DNA follows: TGCAGTGCCGATATAGAGGGGACTAGCGGGGGGGCCTCCACAGATACGCAGTATTTT. Translation: CSADIEGTSGGASTDTQYF.

The chain joins TRBV7-9 to TRBJ2-7; the match to TRBD2 covers 7 bases. The CDR3 extends over 17 amino acids. Germline lookup yields CDR1 SEHNR and CDR2 FQNEAQ (reference sequence). V dropped 1 base and J dropped 0; count of bases not matched to a gene: 9. CDR3: CASSLVRGEGNSYEQYF. CDR3 bases: TGTGCCAGCAGCTTAGTTCGTGGGGAGGGAAACTCCTACGAGCAGTACTTC.

The chain combines TRBV20-1 with TRBJ1-1, with a tentative D call TRBD1 (6 bases). V lost 4 bases and J 3 bases, leaving 21 bases between the germline ends. Germline loops: CDR1 DFQATT, CDR2 SNEGSKA (reference sequence). The CDR3 spans 16 residues. The CDR3 DNA reads as TGCAGTGCTACCCAACAGGGCATAGGAGGAGACACTGAAGCTTTCTTT. Translating it yields CSATQQGIGGDTEAFF.

V usage is TRBV7-9 and J usage is TRBJ1-5; possible D gene TRBD1, 6 bases. This CDR3 contains 15 residues. Germline lookup yields CDR1 SEHNR and CDR2 FQNEAQ (reference sequence). Trimming stripped 4 bases from V and 0 bases from J, with 10 bases between. This CDR3 is CASSSTDSSNQPQHF. CDR3 coding DNA: TGTGCCAGCAGCTCGACGGACAGTAGCAATCAGCCCCAGCATTTT. The whole variable domain, filled in from reference TRBV7-9 and TRBJ1-5, reads DTGVSQNPRHKITKRGQNVTFRCDPISEHNRLYWYRQTLGQGPEFLTYFQNEAQLEKSRLLSDRFSAERPKGSFSTLEIQRTEQGDSAMYLCASSSTDSSNQPQHFGDGTRLSIL.

The CDR3 spells CASSGVGTGGNEQYF. The CDR3 nucleotides read TGTGCCAGCAGCGGAGTGGGGACAGGGGGGAACGAGCAGTACTTC. The genes are TRBV9 and TRBJ2-7, with TRBD1 matching over 11 bases. Losses at the gene ends were 3 bases for V and 5 bases for J; bases not matched to a gene: 7. Per germline, CDR1 SGDLS and CDR2 YYNGEE. The CDR3 loop spans 15 amino acids.

Comments on this clonotype: The junction departs from germline at one end; a sequencing error may be responsible. The genes are TRBV2 and TRBJ2-7; TRBD1 matches at 10 bases. The CDR3 runs to 12 residues. Looked up from germline, CDR1 is SNHLY and CDR2 is FYNNEI. The CDR3 sequence: CASSEEGGTGDF. CDR3 nucleotides: TGTGCCAGCAGTGAAGAGGGTGGGACAGGGGACTTC.

The rearrangement links TRBV7-9 to TRBJ2-1; 11 bases agree with TRBD2. The CDR3 length is 17 residues. Germline trimming cut 4 bases from V and 1 base from J; bases unmatched to any gene: 6. Germline lookup yields CDR1 SEHNR and CDR2 FQNEAQ (reference sequence). The CDR3 region is CASSSHTSGSSYNEQFF. The CDR3 DNA reads as TGTGCCAGCAGCTCGCATACTAGCGGGAGTTCCTACAATGAGCAGTTCTTC.

This chain joins TRBV27 and TRBJ2-3, with 14 bases identical to TRBD2. Trimming took 9 bases from V and 2 from J; bases not matched to a gene: 10. This CDR3 spans 17 amino acids. Germline CDR1 reads MNHEY; CDR2 reads SMNVEV (reference sequence). CDR3 amino acids: CARKKLGLAGATDTQYF. CDR3 DNA sequence: TGTGCCAGAAAGAAGTTGGGACTAGCGGGGGCCACAGATACGCAGTATTTT.

This rearrangement joins TRBV7-9 to TRBJ2-3; TRBD2 matches at 10 bases. The CDR3 runs 17 residues. V trimming: 1 base; J trimming: 0 bases; junction bases outside the gene matches: 4. The germline CDR1 and CDR2 sequences are SEHNR and FQNEAQ (reference sequence). The DNA of the CDR3 is TGTGCCAGCAGCTTAGGGACTAGCGGAGGGAGCACAGATACGCAGTATTTT. Translating gives CASSLGTSGGSTDTQYF.

V usage is TRBV4-1 and J usage is TRBJ1-1, with D unresolved. The CDR3 length is 15 residues. Germline V gene lookup returns CDR1 MGHRA and CDR2 YSYEKL. Trimming left V 2 bases short and J 4 bases short, with 14 bases between. The CDR3 bases are TGCGCCAGCAGCCAACGAGGAGACCACTCCACTGAAGCTTTCTTT. Protein: CASSQRGDHSTEAFF.

In its sample, this clonotype was seen a few times. The rearrangement joins TRBV4-3 to TRBJ2-7; D is perhaps TRBD1 or TRBD2 (5 bases each). CDR1 and CDR2 from the germline V gene are LGHNA and YSLEER. The CDR3 covers 15 residues. The V gene lost 2 bases and the J gene lost 3 bases, with 14 bases spanning the gap. CDR3 loop: CASSQHYEGSYEQYF. CDR3 nucleotide sequence: TGCGCCAGCAGCCAACACTACGAGGGGAGCTACGAGCAGTACTTC.

V and J are TRBV10-3 and TRBJ1-2; D is unresolved. Germline V gives CDR1 ENHRY, CDR2 SYGVKD. The CDR3 length is 11 residues. The ends were cut back, 8 bases at V and 7 bases at J, with 11 bases in the middle. The CDR3 DNA reads TGTGCCATCGGGCAGGAGAGTGGCTACACCTTC. It specifies CAIGQESGYTF.

The chain couples TRBV6-5 to TRBJ1-1, with D possibly being TRBD1 (5 bases). The CDR3 has 14 amino acids. V lost 6 bases, J lost 3 bases, and 14 bases lay in between. CDR1 and CDR2 from the germline V gene are MNHEY and SVGAGI. As DNA, the CDR3 is TGTGCCAGCAGCCCTGGGGGGACCTACACTGAAGCTTTCTTT. Protein: CASSPGGTYTEAFF.

V is TRBV12-3 or TRBV12-4 and J is TRBJ2-2, with D unresolved. The CDR3 is 14 residues long. Trimming stripped 6 bases from V and 2 bases from J, with 10 bases between. DNA of the CDR3: TGTGCCAGCAGGGTAGTGGACAACACCGGGGAGCTGTTTTTT. This gives the protein CASRVVDNTGELFF.

This clonotype appeared a single time. CDR3 in amino acids: CASVPGGGQETQYF. DNA for the CDR3: TGTGCTAGTGTCCCTGGCGGGGGACAAGAGACCCAGTACTTC. The chain recombines TRBV12-5 with TRBJ2-5; 7 bases align to TRBD2. Germline trimming cut 7 bases from V and 2 bases from J; bases unmatched to any gene: 7. Germline V gene data show CDR1 as LGHNT and CDR2 as FRNRAP. The CDR3 has 14 amino acids.

The CDR3 here is CASSYPLGNQPQHF. DNA of the CDR3: TGTGCCAGCAGCTATCCCTTAGGCAATCAGCCCCAGCATTTT. The chain employs TRBV28 and TRBJ1-5; D not certain. This CDR3 region has 14 residues. Germline V gives CDR1 MDHEN, CDR2 SYDVKM. V was clipped by 6 bases and J by 2 bases, with 11 bases between them.

The chain is built from TRBV9 and TRBJ1-4, with TRBD1 as a possible D gene (5 bases). This CDR3 has 15 residues. Germline CDR1 is SGDLS and CDR2 is YYNGEE. V dropped 3 bases and J dropped 5 bases, with 14 bases sitting between them. The CDR3 DNA reads as TGTGCCAGCAGCGGGCAATGGGACGGGAATGAAAAACTGTTTTTT. Its protein product is CASSGQWDGNEKLFF.

Here the CDR3 reads CSASASWASSTDTQYF. CDR3 bases: TGCAGTGCTAGCGCCTCTTGGGCTTCCAGCACAGATACGCAGTATTTT. This chain uses TRBV20-1 with TRBJ2-3; D unresolved. The CDR3 spans 16 residues. V lost 3 bases and J lost 0, with 16 bases in between. Germline CDR1 and CDR2: DFQATT and SNEGSKA (reference sequence).

The rearrangement links TRBV20-1 to TRBJ2-5; 11 bases agree with TRBD1. The CDR3 is made up of 14 amino acids. With V trimmed by 5 bases and J by 5 bases, 7 bases remained unmatched. Germline-derived CDR1 and CDR2 are DFQATT and SNEGSKA (reference sequence). The CDR3 loop is CSAGWTGGWETQYF. The CDR3 DNA reads as TGCAGTGCTGGCTGGACAGGGGGCTGGGAGACCCAGTACTTC.